This T cell receptor (beta chain) is drawn from a study of CD8 T cells in Susac syndrome. Findings and limits, study-wide: As acknowledged by the study, its TCR sequencing and HLA analysis included a relatively small number of individuals.

Worth noting for this clonotype: What it binds is unknown.

Trimming pared 0 bases from V and 2 bases from J, leaving 9 bases between. The CDR3 covers 14 residues. Germline CDR1 and CDR2: SQVTM and ANQGSEA. It was with random hexamers that roughly 0.45 to 1 ug RNA was reverse transcribed. TCRdb re-called the immunoSEQ multiplex PCR reads with MiXCR, one entry per CDR3 protein. Of some 99,000 distinct CDR3 sequences in the sample, about 95% were seen once. Specimen: CD4+ T cells from PBMCs. The origin of this receptor is a human donor in good health. The rearrangement joins TRBV29-1 to TRBJ2-3; maybe TRBD1 (5 bases). The DNA of the CDR3 is TGCAGCGTTGAAGATCAGGGCTACACAGATACGCAGTATTTT. Translating it yields CSVEDQGYTDTQYF.